The TCR beta chain described here comes from a study of T cell responses to AZD1222 COVID-19 vaccine. Study-level results: Repertoires were collected only later (after the peak T cell response had occurred). Clonal diversity was possibly underestimated, and the donors were mostly white British, with more females.

Comments on this clone: Its antigen is undetermined.

Method: immunoSEQ multiplex PCR; TCRdb's copy keeps in-frame clones and lacks some. The repertoire holds roughly 180,000 clones, with about 91% as singletons. The V end lost 4 bases, the J end lost 0 bases, and 8 bases lay between the germline ends. Germline V gives CDR1 MRHNA, CDR2 SNTAGT. The CDR3 consists of 14 residues. Sample: peripheral blood, taken 28 days after the second AZD1222 dose. The V call is TRBV6-4, the J call TRBJ2-3, with D unclear. The source is an adult who received the AZD1222 COVID-19 vaccine. The CDR3 protein is CASSADGSTDTQYF. In nucleotides, the CDR3 is TGTGCCAGCAGTGCCGACGGAAGCACAGATACGCAGTATTTT.